The 5 T cell receptor beta chains presented below share a single source sample, sequenced in a study of blood T cell repertoires in COVID-19. Repertoires were generated with immunoSEQ multiplex PCR, while TCRdb's copy carries only in-frame clones and drops some. Here the sample spans about 240,000 clones, about 91% being singletons. Sample: PBMCs or T cells enriched from blood (not recorded which). These receptors originate from a woman aged 30 to 39 with acute COVID-19.

Of note for this clone: At one end, the junction sequence differs from germline, possibly due to a read error. J is TRBJ1-2 and V is TRBV12-3 or TRBV12-4; 7 bases agree with TRBD1. This CDR3 region has 12 residues. CDR3 nucleotide sequence: TGTGCCAGCAGTACCTACAGGGGTAGCTACGCCTTC. It codes for CASSTYRGSYAF.

This clone was recorded only once. The V and J genes are TRBV7-9 and TRBJ1-1; 9 bases map to TRBD1. The CDR3 is made up of 15 amino acids. Germline V gene data show CDR1 as SEHNR and CDR2 as FQNEAQ (reference sequence). J lost 4 bases, V lost 3 bases, and 6 bases had no gene match. The CDR3: CASSLGQGFGTEAFF. Written as DNA, the CDR3 is TGTGCCAGCAGCTTGGGACAGGGTTTTGGCACTGAAGCTTTCTTT.

This rearrangement joins TRBV5-6 to TRBJ2-1; no clear D gene. V was clipped by 0 bases and J by 4 bases, with 11 bases between them. The CDR3 extends over 15 amino acids. The germline CDR1 and CDR2 sequences are SGHDT and YYEEEE. CDR3 nucleotide sequence: TGTGCCAGCAGCTTGGTCAGCGACCCTTACAATGAGCAGTTCTTC. This sequence encodes CASSLVSDPYNEQFF.

This chain uses TRBV19 with TRBJ1-2; possible D gene TRBD1, 6 bases. The CDR3 loop spans 18 amino acids. The V gene lost 0 bases and the J gene lost 8 bases, with 25 bases spanning the gap. From germline, CDR1 is LNHDA and CDR2 SQIVND (reference sequence). The CDR3 sequence is CASSIDPRTESFSSGYTF. The CDR3 region has the DNA TGTGCCAGTAGTATAGATCCTAGGACAGAGAGTTTCTCATCGGGCTACACCTTC.

Comment on this clone: The same CDR3 can be traced to other DNA sequences in this sample. J is TRBJ1-5 and V is TRBV3-1 (or the pseudogene TRBV3-2); the D is unclear. From germline, CDR1 is LGHDT and CDR2 YNNKEL (reference sequence). The CDR3 runs to 15 residues. The V end was cut by 0 bases, the J end by 0 bases, with 6 bases between. The CDR3 region is CASSQDSTSNQPQHF. The CDR3 DNA reads as TGTGCCAGCAGCCAAGACAGTACTAGCAATCAGCCCCAGCATTTT.